This TCR beta chain was captured by sequencing in a study of cytomegalovirus exposure and HLA in healthy donors. General study results and limits: The study designated 150 to 200 TCR beta chains cytomegalovirus-associated. In an earlier analysis, most TCR beta V segments were productive about 87% or about 30% of the time. Most TCR sequences were uncommon, yet certain public TCRs appeared in many donors.

About this clone: No antigen is known for it.

The PCR employed 60 Vbeta primers together with 13 Jbeta primers. Only in-frame clones appear in the TCRdb table, and some are missing; sequencing was by immunoSEQ multiplex PCR. The repertoire holds some 180,000 clones, around three quarters seen once, with about 1.9% in the top ten. Healthy bone marrow donors made up the donors. CDR3 length: 19 amino acids. Germline assignment: CDR1 SGHVS and CDR2 FNYEAQ. V lost 1 base to trimming and J lost 3 bases; unmatched junction nucleotides: 12. V is TRBV7-6 and J is TRBJ2-1; 10 positions match TRBD2. The origin of this receptor is a woman in her 30s in good health and CMV-seronegative. Sequencing was done on a sample of PBMCs. CDR3 DNA: TGTGCCAGCAGCTTAGAAGCCCCTGCTGCTAGCGGGGGCTACAATGAGCAGTTCTTC. Translating it yields CASSLEAPAASGGYNEQFF.